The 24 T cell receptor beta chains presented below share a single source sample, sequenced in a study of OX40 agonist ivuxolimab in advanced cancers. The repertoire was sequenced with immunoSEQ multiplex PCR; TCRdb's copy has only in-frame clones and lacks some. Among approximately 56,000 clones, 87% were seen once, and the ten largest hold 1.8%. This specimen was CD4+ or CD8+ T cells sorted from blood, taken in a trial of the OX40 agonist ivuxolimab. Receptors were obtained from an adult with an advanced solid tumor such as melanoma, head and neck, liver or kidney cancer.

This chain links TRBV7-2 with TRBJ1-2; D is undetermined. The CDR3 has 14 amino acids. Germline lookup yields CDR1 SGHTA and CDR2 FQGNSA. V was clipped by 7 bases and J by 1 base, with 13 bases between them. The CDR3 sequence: CASTPRSNNYGYTF. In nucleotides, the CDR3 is TGTGCCAGCACCCCCCGGAGTAATAACTATGGCTACACCTTC.

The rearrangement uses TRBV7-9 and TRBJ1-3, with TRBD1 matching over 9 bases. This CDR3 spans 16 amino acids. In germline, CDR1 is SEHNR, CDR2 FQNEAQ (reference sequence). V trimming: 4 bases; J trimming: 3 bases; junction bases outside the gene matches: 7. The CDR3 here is CASSSTGGTYGNTIYF. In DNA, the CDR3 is TGTGCCAGCAGCTCCACAGGGGGCACTTATGGAAACACCATATATTTT. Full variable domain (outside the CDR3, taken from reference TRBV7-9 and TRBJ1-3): DTGVSQNPRHKITKRGQNVTFRCDPISEHNRLYWYRQTLGQGPEFLTYFQNEAQLEKSRLLSDRFSAERPKGSFSTLEIQRTEQGDSAMYLCASSSTGGTYGNTIYFGEGSWLTVV.

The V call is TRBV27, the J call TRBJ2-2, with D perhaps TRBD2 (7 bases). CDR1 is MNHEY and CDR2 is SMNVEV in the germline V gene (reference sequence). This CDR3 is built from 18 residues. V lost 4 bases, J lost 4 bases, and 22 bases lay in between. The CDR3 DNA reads TGTGCCAGCAGTTCCTCACTAGGGGGGGGGCTTGGCACCGGGGAGCTGTTTTTT. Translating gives CASSSSLGGGLGTGELFF.

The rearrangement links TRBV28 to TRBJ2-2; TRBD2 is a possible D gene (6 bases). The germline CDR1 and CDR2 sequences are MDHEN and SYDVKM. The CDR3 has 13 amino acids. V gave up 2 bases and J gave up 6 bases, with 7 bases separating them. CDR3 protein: CASSLRRAGELFF. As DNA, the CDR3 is TGTGCCAGCAGTTTACGGAGGGCCGGGGAGCTGTTTTTT. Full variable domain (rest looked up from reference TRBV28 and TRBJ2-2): DVKVTQSSRYLVKRTGEKVFLECVQDMDHENMFWYRQDPGLGLRLIYFSYDVKMKEKGDIPEGYSVSREKKERFSLILESASTNQTSMYLCASSLRRAGELFFGEGSRLTVL.

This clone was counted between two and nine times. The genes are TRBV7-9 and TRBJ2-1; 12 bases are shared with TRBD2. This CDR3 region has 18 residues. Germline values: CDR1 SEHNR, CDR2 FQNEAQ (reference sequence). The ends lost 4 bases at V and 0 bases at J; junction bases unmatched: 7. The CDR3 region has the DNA TGTGCCAGCAGCTCATTGACTAGCGGGGGCCGCTCCTACAATGAGCAGTTCTTC. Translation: CASSSLTSGGRSYNEQFF.

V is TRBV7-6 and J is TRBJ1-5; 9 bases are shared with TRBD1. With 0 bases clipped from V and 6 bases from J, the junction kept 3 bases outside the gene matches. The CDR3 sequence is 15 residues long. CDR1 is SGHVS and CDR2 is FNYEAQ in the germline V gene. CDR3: CASSLADRGSQPQHF. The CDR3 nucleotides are TGTGCCAGCAGCTTAGCGGACAGGGGAAGTCAGCCCCAGCATTTT.

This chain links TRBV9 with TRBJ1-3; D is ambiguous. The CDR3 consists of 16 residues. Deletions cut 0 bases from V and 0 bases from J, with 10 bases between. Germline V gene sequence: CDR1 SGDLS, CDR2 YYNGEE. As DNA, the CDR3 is TGTGCCAGCAGCGTAGTCCCGAGCCCCTCTGGAAACACCATATATTTT. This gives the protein CASSVVPSPSGNTIYF.

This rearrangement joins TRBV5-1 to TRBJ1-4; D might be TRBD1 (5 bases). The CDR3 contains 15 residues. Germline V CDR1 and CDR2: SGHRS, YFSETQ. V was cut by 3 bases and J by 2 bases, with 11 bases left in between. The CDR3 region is CASSSRGKTNEKLFF. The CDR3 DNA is TGCGCCAGCAGCTCCCGGGGGAAGACTAATGAAAAACTGTTTTTT. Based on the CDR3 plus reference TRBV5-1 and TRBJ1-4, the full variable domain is KAGVTQTPRYLIKTRGQQVTLSCSPISGHRSVSWYQQTPGQGLQFLFEYFSETQRNKGNFPGRFSGRQFSNSRSEMNVSTLELGDSALYLCASSSRGKTNEKLFFGSGTQLSVL.

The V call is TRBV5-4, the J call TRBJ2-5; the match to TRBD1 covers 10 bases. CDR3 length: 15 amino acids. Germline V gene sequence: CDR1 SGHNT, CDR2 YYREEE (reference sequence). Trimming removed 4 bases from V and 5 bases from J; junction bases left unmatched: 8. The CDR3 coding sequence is TGTGCCAGCAGCACCCGACAGGGGGCAGGGGAGACCCAGTACTTC. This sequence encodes CASSTRQGAGETQYF.

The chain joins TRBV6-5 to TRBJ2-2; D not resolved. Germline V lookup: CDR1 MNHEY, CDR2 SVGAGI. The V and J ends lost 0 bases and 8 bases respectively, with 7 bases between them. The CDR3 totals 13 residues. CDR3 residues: CASSYSKGGELFF. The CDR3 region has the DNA TGTGCCAGCAGTTACTCGAAAGGGGGGGAGCTGTTTTTT.

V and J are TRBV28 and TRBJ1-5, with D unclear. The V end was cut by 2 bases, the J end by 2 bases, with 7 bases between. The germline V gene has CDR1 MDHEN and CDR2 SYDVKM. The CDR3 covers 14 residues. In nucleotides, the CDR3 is TGTGCCAGCAGTTTAAACAGCGGCAATCAGCCCCAGCATTTT. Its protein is CASSLNSGNQPQHF.

DNA for the CDR3: TGCGCCAGCAGCTTGGACGGACAGGGGAACTATGGCTACACCTTC. Translated, it gives CASSLDGQGNYGYTF. V gene TRBV5-1 combines with J gene TRBJ1-2, with TRBD1 matching over 9 bases. Germline V gene lookup returns CDR1 SGHRS and CDR2 YFSETQ. The CDR3 is made up of 15 amino acids. V was pared by 0 bases and J by 2 bases, with 2 bases of the junction left unmatched.

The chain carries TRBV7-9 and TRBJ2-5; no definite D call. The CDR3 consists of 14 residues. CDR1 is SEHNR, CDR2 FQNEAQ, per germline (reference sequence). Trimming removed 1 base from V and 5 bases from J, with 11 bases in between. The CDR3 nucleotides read TGTGCCAGCAGCTTAGATTTCAGCACGGAGACCCAGTACTTC. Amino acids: CASSLDFSTETQYF.

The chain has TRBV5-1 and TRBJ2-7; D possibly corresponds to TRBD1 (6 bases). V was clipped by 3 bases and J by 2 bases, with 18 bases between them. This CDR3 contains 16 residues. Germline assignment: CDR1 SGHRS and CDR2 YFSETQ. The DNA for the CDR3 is TGCGCCAGCAGCTCGGGGACGGGAACAGGGCCCTACGAGCAGTACGTC. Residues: CASSSGTGTGPYEQYV.

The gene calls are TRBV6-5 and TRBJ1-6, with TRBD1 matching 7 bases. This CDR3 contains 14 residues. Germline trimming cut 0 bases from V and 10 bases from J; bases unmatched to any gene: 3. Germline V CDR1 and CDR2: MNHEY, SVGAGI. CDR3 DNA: TGTGCCAGCAGTTACTCAGGGGGCTGGTCACCCCTCCACTTT. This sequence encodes CASSYSGGWSPLHF.

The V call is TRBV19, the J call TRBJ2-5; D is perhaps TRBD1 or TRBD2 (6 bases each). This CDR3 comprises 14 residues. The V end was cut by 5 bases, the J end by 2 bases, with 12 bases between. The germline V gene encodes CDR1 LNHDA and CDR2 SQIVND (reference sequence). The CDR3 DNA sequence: TGTGCCAGTAGTTCCACAGGGACTCAAGAGACCCAGTACTTC. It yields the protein CASSSTGTQETQYF.

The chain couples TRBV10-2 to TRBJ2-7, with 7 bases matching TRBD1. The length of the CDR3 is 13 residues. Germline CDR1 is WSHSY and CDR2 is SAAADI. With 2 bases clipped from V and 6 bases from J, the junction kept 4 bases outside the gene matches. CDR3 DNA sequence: TGCGCCAGCAGTGAGGTATACAGGGGCGAGCAGTACGTC. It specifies CASSEVYRGEQYV.

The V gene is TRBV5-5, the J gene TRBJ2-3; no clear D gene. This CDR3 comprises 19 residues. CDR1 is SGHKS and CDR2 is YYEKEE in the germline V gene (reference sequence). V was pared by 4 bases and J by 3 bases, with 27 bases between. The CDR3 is CASSRRVNVPISTTDTQYF. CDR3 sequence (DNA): TGTGCCAGCAGCCGCCGGGTCAACGTTCCCATCTCAACGACAGATACGCAGTATTTT.

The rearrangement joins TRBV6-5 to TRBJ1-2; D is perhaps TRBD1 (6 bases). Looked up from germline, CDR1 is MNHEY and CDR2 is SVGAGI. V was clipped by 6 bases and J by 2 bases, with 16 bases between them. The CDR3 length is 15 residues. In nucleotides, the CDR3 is TGTGCCAGCAGCTGGACCGGACAGAAAAACTATGGCTACACCTTC. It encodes CASSWTGQKNYGYTF.

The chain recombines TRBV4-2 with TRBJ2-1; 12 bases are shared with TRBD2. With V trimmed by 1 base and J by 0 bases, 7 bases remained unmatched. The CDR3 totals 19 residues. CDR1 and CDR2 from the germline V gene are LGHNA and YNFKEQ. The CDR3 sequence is CASSQVASGGASSYNEQFF. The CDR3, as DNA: TGTGCCAGCAGCCAAGTGGCTAGCGGGGGGGCCAGCTCCTACAATGAGCAGTTCTTC.

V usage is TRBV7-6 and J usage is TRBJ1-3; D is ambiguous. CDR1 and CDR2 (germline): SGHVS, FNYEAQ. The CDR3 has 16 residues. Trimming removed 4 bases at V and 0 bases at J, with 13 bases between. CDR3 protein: CASSSYPVSSGNTIYF. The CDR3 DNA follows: TGTGCCAGCAGCTCTTACCCGGTGAGCTCTGGAAACACCATATATTTT.

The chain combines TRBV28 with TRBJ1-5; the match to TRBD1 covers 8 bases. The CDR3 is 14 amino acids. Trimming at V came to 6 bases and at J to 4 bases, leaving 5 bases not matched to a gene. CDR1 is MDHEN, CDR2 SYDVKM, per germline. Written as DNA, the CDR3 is TGTGCCAGCAGGCGAGGACAGGGAAATCAGCCCCAGCATTTT. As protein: CASRRGQGNQPQHF.

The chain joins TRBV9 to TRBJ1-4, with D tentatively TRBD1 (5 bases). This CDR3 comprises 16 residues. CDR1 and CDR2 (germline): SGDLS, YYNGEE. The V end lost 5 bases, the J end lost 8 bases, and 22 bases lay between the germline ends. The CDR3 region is CASSYPPRQSEEKLFF. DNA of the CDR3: TGTGCCAGCAGTTACCCCCCCAGACAGAGTGAAGAAAAACTGTTTTTT.

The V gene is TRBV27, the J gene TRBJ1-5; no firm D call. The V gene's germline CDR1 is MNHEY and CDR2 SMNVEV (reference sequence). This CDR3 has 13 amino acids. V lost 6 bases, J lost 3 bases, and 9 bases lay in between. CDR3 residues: CASRDSHNQPQHF. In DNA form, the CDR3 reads TGTGCCAGCAGAGATTCTCACAATCAGCCCCAGCATTTT.